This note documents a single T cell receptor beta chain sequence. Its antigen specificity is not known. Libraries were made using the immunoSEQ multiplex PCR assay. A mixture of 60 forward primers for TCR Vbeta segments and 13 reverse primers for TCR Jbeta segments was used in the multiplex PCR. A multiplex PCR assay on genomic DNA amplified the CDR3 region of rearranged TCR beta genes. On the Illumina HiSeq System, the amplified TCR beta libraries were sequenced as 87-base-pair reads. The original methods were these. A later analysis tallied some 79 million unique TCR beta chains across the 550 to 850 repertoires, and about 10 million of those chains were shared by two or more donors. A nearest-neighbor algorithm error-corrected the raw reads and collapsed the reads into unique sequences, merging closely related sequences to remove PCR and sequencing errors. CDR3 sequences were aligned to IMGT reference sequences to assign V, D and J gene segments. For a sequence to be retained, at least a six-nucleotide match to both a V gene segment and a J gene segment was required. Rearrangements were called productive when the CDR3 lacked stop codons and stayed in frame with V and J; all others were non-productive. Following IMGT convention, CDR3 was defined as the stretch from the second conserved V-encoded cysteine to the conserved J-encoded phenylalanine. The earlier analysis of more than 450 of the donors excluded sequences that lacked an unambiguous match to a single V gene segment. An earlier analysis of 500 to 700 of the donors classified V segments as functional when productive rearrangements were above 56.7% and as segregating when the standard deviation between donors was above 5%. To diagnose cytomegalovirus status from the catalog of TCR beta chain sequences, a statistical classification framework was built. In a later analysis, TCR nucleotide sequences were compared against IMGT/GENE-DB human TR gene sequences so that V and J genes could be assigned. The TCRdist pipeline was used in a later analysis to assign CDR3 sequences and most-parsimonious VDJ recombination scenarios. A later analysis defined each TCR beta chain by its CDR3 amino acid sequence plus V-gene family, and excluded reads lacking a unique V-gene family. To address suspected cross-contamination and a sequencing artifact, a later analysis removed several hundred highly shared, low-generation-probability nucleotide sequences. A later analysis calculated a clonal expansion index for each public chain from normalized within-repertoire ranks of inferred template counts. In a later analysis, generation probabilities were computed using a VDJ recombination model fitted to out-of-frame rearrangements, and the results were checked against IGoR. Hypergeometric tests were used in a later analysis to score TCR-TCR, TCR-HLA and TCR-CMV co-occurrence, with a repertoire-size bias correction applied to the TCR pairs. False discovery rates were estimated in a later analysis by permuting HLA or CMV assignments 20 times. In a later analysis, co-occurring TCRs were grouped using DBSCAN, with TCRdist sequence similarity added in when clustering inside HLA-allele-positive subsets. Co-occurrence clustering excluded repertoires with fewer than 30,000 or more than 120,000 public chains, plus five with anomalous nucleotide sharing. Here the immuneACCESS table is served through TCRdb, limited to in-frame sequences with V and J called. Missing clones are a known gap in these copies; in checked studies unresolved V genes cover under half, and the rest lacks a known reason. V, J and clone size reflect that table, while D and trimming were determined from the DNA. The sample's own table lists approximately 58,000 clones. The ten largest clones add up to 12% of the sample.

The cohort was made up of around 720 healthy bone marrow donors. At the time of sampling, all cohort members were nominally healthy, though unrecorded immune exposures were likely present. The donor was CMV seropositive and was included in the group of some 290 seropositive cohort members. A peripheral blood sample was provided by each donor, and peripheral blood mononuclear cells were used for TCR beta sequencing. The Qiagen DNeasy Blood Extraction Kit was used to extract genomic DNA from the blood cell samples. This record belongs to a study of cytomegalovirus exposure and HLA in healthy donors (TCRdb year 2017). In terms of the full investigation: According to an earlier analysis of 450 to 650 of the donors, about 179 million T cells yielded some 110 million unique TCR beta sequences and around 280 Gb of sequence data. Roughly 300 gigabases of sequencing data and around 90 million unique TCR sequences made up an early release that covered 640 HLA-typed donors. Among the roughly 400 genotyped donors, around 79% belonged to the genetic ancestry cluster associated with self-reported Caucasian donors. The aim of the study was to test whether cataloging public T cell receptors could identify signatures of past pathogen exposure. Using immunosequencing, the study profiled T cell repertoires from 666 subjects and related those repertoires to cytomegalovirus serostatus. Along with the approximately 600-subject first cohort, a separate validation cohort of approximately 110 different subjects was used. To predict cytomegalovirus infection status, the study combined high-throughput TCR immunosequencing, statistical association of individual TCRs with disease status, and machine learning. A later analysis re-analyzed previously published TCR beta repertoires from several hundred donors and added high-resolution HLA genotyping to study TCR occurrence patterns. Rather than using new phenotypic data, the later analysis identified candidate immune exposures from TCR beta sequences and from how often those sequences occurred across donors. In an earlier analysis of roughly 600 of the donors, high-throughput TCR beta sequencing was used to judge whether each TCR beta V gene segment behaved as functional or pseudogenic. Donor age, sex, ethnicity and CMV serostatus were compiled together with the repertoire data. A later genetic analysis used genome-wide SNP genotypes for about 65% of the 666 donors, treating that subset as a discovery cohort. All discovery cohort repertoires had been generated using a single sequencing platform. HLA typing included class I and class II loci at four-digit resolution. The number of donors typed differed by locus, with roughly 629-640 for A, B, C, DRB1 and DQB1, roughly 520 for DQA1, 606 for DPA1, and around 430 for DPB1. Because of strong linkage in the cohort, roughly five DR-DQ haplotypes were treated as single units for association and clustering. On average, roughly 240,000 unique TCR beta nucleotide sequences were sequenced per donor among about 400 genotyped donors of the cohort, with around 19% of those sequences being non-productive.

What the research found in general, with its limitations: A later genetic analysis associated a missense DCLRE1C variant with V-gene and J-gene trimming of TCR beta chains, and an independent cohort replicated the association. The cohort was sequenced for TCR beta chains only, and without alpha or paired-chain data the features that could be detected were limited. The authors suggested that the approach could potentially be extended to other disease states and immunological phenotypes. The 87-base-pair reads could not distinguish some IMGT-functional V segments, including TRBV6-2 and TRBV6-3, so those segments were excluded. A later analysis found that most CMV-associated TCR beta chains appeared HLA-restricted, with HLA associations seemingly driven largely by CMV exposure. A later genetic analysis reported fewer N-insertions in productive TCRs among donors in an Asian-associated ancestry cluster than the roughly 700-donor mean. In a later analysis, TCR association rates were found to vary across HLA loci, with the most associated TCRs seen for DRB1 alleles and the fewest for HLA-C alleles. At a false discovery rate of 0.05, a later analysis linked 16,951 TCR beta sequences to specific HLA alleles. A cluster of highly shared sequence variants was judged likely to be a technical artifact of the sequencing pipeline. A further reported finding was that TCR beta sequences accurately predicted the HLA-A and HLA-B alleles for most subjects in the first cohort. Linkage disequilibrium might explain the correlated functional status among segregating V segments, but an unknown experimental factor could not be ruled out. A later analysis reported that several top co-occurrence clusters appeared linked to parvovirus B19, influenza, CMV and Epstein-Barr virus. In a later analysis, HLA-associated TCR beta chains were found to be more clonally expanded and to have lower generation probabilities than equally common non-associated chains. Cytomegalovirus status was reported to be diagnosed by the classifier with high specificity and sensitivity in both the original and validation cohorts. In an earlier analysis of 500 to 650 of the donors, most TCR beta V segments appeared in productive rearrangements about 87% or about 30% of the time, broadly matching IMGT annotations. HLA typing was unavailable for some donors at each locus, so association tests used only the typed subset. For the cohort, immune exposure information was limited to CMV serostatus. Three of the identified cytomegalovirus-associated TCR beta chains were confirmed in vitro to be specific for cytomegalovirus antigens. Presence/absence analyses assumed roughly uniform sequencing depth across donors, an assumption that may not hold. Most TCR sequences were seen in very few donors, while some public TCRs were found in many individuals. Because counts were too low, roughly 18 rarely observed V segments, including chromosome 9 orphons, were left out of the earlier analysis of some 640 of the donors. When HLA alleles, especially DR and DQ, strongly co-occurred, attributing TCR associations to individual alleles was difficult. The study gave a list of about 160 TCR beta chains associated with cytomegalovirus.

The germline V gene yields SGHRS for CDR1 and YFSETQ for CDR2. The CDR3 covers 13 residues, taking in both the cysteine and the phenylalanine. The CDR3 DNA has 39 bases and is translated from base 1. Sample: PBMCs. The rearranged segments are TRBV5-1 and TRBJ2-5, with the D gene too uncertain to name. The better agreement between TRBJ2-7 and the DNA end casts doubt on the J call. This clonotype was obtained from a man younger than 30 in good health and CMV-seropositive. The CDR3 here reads CASRGGSSYEQYF. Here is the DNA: TGCGCCAGCAGAGGCGGAAGCTCCTACGAGCAGTACTTC.